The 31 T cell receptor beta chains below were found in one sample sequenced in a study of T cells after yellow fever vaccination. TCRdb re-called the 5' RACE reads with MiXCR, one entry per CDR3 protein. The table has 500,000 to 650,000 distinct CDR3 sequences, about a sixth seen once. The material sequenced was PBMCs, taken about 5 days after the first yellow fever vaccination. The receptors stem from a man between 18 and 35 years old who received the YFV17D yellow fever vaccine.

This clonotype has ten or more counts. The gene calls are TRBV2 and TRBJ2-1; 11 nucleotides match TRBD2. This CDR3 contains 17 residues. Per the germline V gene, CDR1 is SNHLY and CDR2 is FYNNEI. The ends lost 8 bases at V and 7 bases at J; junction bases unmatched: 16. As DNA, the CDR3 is TGTGCCAGCGGCACTCCCGAACTAGCGGGGGAAGAGAATGAGCAGTTCTTC. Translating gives CASGTPELAGEENEQFF.

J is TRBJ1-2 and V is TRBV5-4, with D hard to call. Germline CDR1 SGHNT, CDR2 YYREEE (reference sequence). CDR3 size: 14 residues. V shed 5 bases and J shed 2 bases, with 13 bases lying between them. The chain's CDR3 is CASSQRGPNYGYTF. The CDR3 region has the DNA TGTGCCAGCAGTCAGAGAGGCCCGAACTATGGCTACACCTTC.

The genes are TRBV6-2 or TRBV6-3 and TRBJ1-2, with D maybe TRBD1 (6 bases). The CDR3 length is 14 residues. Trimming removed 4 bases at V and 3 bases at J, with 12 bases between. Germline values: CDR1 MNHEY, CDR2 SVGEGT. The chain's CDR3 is CASSSGQPYYGYTF. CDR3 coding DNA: TGTGCCAGCAGTTCCGGACAGCCTTACTATGGCTACACCTTC.

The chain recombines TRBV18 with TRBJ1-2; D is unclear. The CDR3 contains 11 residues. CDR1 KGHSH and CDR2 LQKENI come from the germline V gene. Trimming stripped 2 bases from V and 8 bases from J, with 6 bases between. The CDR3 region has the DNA TGTGCCAGCTCACCAGTGGAAGGCTACACCTTC. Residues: CASSPVEGYTF.

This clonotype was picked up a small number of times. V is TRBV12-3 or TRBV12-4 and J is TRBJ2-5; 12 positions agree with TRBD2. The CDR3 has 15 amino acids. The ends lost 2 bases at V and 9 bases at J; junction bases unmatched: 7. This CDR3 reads CASSLLAGGGAAQYF. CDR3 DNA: TGTGCCAGCAGTTTACTAGCGGGGGGGGGGGCGGCCCAGTACTTC.

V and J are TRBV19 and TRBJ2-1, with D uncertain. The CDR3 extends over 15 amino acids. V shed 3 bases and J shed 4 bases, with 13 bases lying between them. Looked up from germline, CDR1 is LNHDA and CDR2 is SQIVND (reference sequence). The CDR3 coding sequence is TGTGCCAGTAGTATCGGCGCCATGGGGTACAATGAGCAGTTCTTC. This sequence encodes CASSIGAMGYNEQFF.

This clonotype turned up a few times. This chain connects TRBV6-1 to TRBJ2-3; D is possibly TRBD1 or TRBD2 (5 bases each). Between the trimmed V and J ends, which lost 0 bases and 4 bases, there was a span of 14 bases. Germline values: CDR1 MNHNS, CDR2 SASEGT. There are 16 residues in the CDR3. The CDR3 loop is CASSEAGVGAADTQYF. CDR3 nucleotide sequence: TGTGCCAGCAGTGAAGCGGGGGTTGGGGCCGCAGATACGCAGTATTTT.

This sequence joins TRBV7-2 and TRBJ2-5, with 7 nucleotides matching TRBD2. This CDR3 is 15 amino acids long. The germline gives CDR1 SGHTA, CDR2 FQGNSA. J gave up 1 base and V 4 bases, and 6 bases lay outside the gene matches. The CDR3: CASSSGTTLQETQYF. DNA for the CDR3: TGTGCCAGCAGCTCCGGGACTACGCTCCAAGAGACCCAGTACTTC.

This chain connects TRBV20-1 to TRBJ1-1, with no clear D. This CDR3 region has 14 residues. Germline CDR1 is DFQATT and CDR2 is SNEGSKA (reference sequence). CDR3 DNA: TGCAGACCTTTTGGGCCTCGAGGGAACACTGAAGCTTTCTTT. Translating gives CRPFGPRGNTEAFF.

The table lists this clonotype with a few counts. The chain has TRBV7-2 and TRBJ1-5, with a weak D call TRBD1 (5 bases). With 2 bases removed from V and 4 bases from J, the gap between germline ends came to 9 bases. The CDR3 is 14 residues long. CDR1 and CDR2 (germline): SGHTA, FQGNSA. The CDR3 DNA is TGTGCCAGCAGCTTACAGACAGCGAATCAGCCCCAGCATTTT. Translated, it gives CASSLQTANQPQHF.

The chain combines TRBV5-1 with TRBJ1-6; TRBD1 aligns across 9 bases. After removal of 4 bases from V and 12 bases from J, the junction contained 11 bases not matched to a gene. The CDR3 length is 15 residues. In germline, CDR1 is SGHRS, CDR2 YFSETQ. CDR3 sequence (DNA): TGCGCCAGCAGCGAGGGGGGACAGGGACGGATACCCCTCCACTTT. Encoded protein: CASSEGGQGRIPLHF.

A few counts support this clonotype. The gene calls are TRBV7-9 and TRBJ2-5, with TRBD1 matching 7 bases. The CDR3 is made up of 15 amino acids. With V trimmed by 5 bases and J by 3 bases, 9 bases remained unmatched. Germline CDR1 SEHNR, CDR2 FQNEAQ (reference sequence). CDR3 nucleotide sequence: TGTGCCAGCAGCACCCAGGGACAGTTAAAAGAGACCCAGTACTTC. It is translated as CASSTQGQLKETQYF.

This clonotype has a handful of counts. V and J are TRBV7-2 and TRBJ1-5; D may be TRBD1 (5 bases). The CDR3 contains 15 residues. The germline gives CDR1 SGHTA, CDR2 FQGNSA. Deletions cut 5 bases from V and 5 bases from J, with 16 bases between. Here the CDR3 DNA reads TGTGCCAGCAGCCAAGCCTCGGGGCAATATCAGCCCCAGCATTTT. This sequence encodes CASSQASGQYQPQHF.

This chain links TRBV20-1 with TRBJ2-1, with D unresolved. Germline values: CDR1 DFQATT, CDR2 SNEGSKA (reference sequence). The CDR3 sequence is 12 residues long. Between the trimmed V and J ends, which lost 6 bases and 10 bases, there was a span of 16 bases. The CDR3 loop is CSAGSARNEQFF. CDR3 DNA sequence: TGCAGTGCGGGGTCGGCTCGTAACGAGCAGTTCTTC.

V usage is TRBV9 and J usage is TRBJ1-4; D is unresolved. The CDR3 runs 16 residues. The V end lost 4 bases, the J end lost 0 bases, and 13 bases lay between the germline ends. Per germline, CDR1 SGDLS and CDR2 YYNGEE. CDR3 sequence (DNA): TGTGCCAGCAGCCGAGGAGGGTTTGCAACTAATGAAAAACTGTTTTTT. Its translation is CASSRGGFATNEKLFF.

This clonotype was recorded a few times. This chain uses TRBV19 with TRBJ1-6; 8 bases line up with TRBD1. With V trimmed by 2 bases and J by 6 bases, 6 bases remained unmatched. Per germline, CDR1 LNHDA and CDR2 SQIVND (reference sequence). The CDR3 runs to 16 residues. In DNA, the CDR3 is TGTGCCAGTAGTATACGCGGGACAGGCGCTAATTCACCCCTCCACTTT. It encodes CASSIRGTGANSPLHF.

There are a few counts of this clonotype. This CDR3 is CASRAMGQGHTDTQYF. In nucleotides, the CDR3 is TGTGCCAGCAGAGCGATGGGACAGGGGCACACAGATACGCAGTATTTT. This sequence joins TRBV1 and TRBJ2-3; the D call in the table, TRBD1, was not verified against the DNA. TRBV1 is flagged as a pseudogene. The length of the CDR3 is 16 residues.

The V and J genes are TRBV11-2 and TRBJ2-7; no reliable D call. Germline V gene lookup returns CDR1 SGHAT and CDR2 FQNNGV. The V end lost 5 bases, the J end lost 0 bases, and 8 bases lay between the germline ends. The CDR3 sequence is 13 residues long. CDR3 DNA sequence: TGTGCCAGCAGCAACCCCCGCTCCTACGAGCAGTACTTC. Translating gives CASSNPRSYEQYF.

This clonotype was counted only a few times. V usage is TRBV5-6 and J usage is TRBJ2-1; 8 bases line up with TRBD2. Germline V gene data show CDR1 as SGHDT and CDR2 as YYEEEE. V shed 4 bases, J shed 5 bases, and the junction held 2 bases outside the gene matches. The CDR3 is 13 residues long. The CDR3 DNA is TGTGCCAGCAGCGTGGGACTAGACAATGAGCAGTTCTTC. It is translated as CASSVGLDNEQFF.

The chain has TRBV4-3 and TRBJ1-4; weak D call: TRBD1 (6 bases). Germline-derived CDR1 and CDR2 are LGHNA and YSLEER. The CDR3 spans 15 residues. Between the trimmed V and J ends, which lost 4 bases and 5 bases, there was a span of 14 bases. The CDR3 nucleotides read TGCGCCAGCAGCCCCCTGACAGGATCCAATGAAAAACTGTTTTTT. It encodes CASSPLTGSNEKLFF.

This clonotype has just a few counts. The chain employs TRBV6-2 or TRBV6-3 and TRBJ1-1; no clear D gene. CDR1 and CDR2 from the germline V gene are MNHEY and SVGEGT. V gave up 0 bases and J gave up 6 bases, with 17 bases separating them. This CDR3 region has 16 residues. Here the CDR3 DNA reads TGTGCCAGCAGTTACTCCGGCGGCCTGGGGAAAGCTGAAGCTTTCTTT. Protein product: CASSYSGGLGKAEAFF.

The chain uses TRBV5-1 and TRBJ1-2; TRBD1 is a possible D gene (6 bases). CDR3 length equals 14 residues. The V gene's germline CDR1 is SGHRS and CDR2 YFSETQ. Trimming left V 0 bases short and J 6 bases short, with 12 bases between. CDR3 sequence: CASSLASGADGYTF. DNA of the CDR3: TGCGCCAGCAGCTTGGCCTCGGGGGCAGATGGCTACACCTTC.

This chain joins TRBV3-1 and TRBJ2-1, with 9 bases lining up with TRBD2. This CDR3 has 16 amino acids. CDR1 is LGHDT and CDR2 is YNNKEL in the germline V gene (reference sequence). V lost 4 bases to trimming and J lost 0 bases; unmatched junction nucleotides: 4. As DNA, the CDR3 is TGTGCCAGCAGCCTCGGGACTAGCCTCTCCTACAATGAGCAGTTCTTC. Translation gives CASSLGTSLSYNEQFF.

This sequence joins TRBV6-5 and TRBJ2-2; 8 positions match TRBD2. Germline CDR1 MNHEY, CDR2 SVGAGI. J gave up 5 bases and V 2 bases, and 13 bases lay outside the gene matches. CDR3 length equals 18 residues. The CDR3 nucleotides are TGTGCCAGCAGTTACCTCGCCGGGGGGGCCGTAGGGACCGGGGAGCTGTTTTTT. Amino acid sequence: CASSYLAGGAVGTGELFF.

CDR3 region: CASSVGGDRVTDTQYF. The DNA for the CDR3 is TGTGCCAGCAGCGTAGGAGGAGACAGGGTAACAGATACGCAGTATTTT. The chain couples TRBV9 to TRBJ2-3; 7 bases map to TRBD1. The germline V gene encodes CDR1 SGDLS and CDR2 YYNGEE. Trimming cost V 0 bases and J 3 bases; bases outside gene matches: 7. This CDR3 region has 16 residues.

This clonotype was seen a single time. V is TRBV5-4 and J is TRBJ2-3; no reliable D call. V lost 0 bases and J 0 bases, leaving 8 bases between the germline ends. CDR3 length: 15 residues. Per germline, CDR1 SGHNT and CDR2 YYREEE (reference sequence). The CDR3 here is CASSLGVISTDTQYF. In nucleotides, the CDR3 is TGTGCCAGCAGCTTGGGAGTTATAAGCACAGATACGCAGTATTTT. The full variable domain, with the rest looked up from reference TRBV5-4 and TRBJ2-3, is ETGVTQSPTHLIKTRGQQVTLRCSSQSGHNTVSWYQQALGQGPQFIFQYYREEENGRGNFPPRFSGLQFPNYSSELNVNALELDDSALYLCASSLGVISTDTQYFGPGTRLTVL.

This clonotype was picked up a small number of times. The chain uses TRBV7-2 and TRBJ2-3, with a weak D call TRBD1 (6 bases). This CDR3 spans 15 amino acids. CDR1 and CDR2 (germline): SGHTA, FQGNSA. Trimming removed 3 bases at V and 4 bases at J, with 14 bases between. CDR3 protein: CASSLGASFSDTQYF. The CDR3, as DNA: TGTGCCAGCAGCTTGGGGGCTAGCTTTTCAGATACGCAGTATTTT.

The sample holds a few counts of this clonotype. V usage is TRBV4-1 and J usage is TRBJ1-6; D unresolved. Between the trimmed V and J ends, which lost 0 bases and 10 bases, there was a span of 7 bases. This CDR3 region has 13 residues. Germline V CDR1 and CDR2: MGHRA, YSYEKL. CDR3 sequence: CASSQDIGSPLHF. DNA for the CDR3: TGCGCCAGCAGCCAAGATATAGGGTCACCCCTCCACTTT.

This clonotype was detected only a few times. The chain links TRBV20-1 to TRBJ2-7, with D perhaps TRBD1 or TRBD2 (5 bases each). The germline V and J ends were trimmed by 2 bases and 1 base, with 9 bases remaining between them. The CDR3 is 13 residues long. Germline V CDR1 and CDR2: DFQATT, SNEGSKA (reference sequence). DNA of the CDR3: TGCAGTGCTAGATCAGGGAGTTCCTACGAGCAGTACTTC. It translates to CSARSGSSYEQYF.

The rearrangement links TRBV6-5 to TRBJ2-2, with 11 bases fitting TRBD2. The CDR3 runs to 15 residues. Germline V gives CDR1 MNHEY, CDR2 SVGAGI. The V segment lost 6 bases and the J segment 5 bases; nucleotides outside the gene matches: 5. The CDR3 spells CASSLAGGLTGELFF. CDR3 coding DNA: TGTGCCAGCAGCTTAGCGGGGGGGCTAACCGGGGAGCTGTTTTTT.

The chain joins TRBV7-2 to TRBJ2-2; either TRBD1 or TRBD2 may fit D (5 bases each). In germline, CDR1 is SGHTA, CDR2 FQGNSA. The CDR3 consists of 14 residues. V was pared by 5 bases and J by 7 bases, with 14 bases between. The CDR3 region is CASSPSGQGGELFF. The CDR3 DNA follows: TGTGCCAGCAGCCCCTCGGGGCAGGGCGGGGAGCTGTTTTTT. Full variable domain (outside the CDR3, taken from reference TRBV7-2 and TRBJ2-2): GAGVSQSPSNKVTEKGKDVELRCDPISGHTALYWYRQSLGQGLEFLIYFQGNSAPDKSGLPSDRFSAERTGGSVSTLTIQRTQQEDSAVYLCASSPSGQGGELFFGEGSRLTVL.